What follows are 11 T cell receptor beta chains derived from one specimen sequenced in a study of shared clonotypes between healthy human individuals. Clones were sequenced by immunoSEQ multiplex PCR, and TCRdb holds only the in-frame ones, with some missing. The sample has about 300,000 clones, about 74% seen once; the top ten hold over 9%. Sequencing was carried out using memory CD4+ T cells sorted from blood. Subset in this sample: CD45RA-negative fraction. The receptor set was obtained from a man younger than 45 in good health.

The chain employs TRBV2 and TRBJ2-1, with TRBD2 identical over 11 bases. In germline, CDR1 is SNHLY, CDR2 FYNNEI. The V and J ends lost 3 bases and 4 bases, in that order; junction bases with no gene match: 8. CDR3 length equals 17 residues. The CDR3 sequence is CASSDPTSGKVYNEQFF. CDR3 nucleotide sequence: TGTGCCAGCAGTGACCCGACTAGCGGGAAGGTTTACAATGAGCAGTTCTTC.

J is TRBJ2-5 and V is TRBV27; TRBD2 aligns across 14 bases. The CDR3 totals 18 residues. Germline values: CDR1 MNHEY, CDR2 SMNVEV (reference sequence). Trimming removed 7 bases from V and 4 bases from J; junction bases left unmatched: 14. CDR3: CASTDHPGLAGDPETQYF. Written as DNA, the CDR3 is TGTGCCAGCACTGACCATCCGGGACTAGCGGGAGACCCAGAGACCCAGTACTTC.

The CDR3 sequence: CASRNVDRGGNTIYF. For the CDR3, the DNA is TGTGCCAGCAGGAATGTGGACAGGGGTGGAAACACCATATATTTT. The chain employs TRBV5-5 and TRBJ1-3; the match to TRBD1 covers 9 bases. The CDR3 covers 15 residues. The V gene's germline CDR1 is SGHKS and CDR2 YYEKEE (reference sequence). V dropped 5 bases and J dropped 3; count of bases not matched to a gene: 6.

This clone was detected only once. The chain joins TRBV28 to TRBJ1-3; TRBD1 aligns across 7 bases. Germline assignment: CDR1 MDHEN and CDR2 SYDVKM. This CDR3 has 15 residues. Germline trimming cut 6 bases from V and 0 bases from J; bases unmatched to any gene: 5. The chain's CDR3 is CASRGQPDSGNTIYF. CDR3 coding DNA: TGTGCCAGCAGGGGACAGCCAGACTCTGGAAACACCATATATTTT.

The chain combines TRBV10-1 with TRBJ2-1; TRBD1 matches 8 bases. The CDR3 length is 15 residues. Germline CDR1 and CDR2: WNHNN and SYGVQD (reference sequence). V was clipped by 1 base and J by 8 bases; unmatched bases: 7. CDR3 in amino acids: CASSEFGRGLDEQFF. As DNA, the CDR3 is TGCGCCAGCAGTGAGTTTGGCAGGGGGCTCGATGAGCAGTTCTTC.

V is TRBV7-8 and J is TRBJ2-5; maybe TRBD1 (5 bases). V was cut by 6 bases and J by 5 bases, with 19 bases left in between. Germline values: CDR1 SGHVS, CDR2 FQNEAQ. The CDR3 has 15 residues. The CDR3 bases are TGTGCCAGCAGAACGCATGGGGCAATATCGGAGACCCAGTACTTC. Its protein is CASRTHGAISETQYF.

The V call is TRBV9, the J call TRBJ1-2, with 9 bases matching TRBD1. Germline V gene lookup returns CDR1 SGDLS and CDR2 YYNGEE. The CDR3 length is 14 residues. V gave up 4 bases and J gave up 6 bases; unmatched junction bases: 7. CDR3 nucleotide sequence: TGTGCCAGCAGCTTGGGACAGGGTTGGAATGGCTACACCTTC. Its translation: CASSLGQGWNGYTF.

Only a few counts were recorded for this clone. In the same sample, other DNA sequences code for this CDR3. The rearrangement links TRBV5-1 to TRBJ2-7; 9 bases fit TRBD1. The CDR3 loop spans 14 amino acids. V was clipped by 4 bases and J by 2 bases; unmatched bases: 4. Per germline, CDR1 SGHRS and CDR2 YFSETQ. The CDR3 DNA reads TGCGCCAGCAGCCTGGGACAGGGAGCCTACGAGCAGTACTTC. This codes for CASSLGQGAYEQYF.

This clone has just a few counts. The CDR3 DNA reads as TGTGCCAGCAGTCCGGACCGACCGAACTATGGCTACACCTTC. Translation gives CASSPDRPNYGYTF. The V call is TRBV2, the J call TRBJ1-2; D ambiguous. Deletions cut 5 bases from V and 2 bases from J, with 12 bases between. CDR1 SNHLY and CDR2 FYNNEI come from the germline V gene. The CDR3 sequence is 14 residues long.

This chain uses TRBV5-4 with TRBJ1-4; 12 nucleotides line up with TRBD1. The CDR3 loop spans 16 amino acids. Germline CDR1 is SGHNT and CDR2 is YYREEE (reference sequence). With V trimmed by 3 bases and J by 7 bases, 7 bases remained unmatched. CDR3 sequence reads: CASSSGTGGYGEKLFF. Here the CDR3 DNA reads TGTGCCAGCAGCTCCGGGACAGGGGGCTACGGTGAAAAACTGTTTTTT. Full variable domain (remainder filled in from reference TRBV5-4 and TRBJ1-4): ETGVTQSPTHLIKTRGQQVTLRCSSQSGHNTVSWYQQALGQGPQFIFQYYREEENGRGNFPPRFSGLQFPNYSSELNVNALELDDSALYLCASSSGTGGYGEKLFFGSGTQLSVL.

Written as DNA, the CDR3 is TGTGCCAGCAGTCCCCAGTATGGCTACACCTTC. Encoded protein: CASSPQYGYTF. The genes are TRBV28 and TRBJ1-2; D gene unclear. Looked up from germline, CDR1 is MDHEN and CDR2 is SYDVKM. The CDR3 runs 11 residues. Trimming removed 5 bases from V and 5 bases from J, with 6 bases in between.